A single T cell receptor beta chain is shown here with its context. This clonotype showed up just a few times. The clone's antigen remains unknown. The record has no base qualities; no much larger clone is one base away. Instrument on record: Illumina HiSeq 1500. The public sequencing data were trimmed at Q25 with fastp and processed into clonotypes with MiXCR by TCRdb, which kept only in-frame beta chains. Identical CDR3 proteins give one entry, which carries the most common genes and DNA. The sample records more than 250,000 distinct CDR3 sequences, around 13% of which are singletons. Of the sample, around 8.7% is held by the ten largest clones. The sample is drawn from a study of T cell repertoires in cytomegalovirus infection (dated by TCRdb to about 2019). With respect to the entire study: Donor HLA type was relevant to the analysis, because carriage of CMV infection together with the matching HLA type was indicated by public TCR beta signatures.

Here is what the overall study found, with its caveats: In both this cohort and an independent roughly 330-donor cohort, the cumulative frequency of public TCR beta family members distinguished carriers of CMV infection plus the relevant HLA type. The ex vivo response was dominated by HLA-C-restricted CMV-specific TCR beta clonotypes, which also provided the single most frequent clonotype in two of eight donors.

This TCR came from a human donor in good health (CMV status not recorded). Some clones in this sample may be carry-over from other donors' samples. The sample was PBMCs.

The DNA sequence follows: TGCAGCGTTGAAGGACAGGAAAACACTGAAGCTTTCTTT. Translated, this is CSVEGQENTEAFF. The chain was built from TRBV29-1 and TRBJ1-1; TRBD1 is a possible D gene, resting on 6 matching bases. CDR1 and CDR2 (SQVTM, ANQGSEA) derive from the germline V gene. The CDR3 measures 13 amino acids from cysteine to phenylalanine. Only the CDR3 DNA stays, 39 bases, in frame from base 1. Cut back by 1 base and 2 bases, the V and J ends lie 8 bases apart.